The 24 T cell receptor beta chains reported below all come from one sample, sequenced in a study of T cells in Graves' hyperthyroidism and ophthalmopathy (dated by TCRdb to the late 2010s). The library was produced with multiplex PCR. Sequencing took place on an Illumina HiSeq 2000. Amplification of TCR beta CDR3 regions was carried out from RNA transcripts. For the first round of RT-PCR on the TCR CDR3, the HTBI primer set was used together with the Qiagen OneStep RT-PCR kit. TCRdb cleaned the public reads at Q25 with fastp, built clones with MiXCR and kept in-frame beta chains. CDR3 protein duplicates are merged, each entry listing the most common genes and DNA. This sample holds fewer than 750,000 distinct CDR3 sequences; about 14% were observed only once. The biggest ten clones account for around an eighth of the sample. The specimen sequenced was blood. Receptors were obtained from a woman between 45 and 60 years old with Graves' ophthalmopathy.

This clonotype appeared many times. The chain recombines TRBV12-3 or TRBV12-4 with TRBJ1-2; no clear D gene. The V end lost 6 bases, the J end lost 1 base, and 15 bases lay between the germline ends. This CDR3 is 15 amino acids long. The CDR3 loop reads CASSAIQQLNYGYTF. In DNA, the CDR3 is TGTGCCAGCAGCGCAATACAACAGCTTAACTATGGCTACACCTTC.

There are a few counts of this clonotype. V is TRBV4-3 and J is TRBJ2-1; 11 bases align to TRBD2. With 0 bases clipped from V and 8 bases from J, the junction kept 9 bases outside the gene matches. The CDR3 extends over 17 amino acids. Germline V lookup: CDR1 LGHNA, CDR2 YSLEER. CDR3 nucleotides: TGCGCCAGCAGCCAAGATGGAGTAGCGGGAGGGCCACATGAGCAGTTCTTC. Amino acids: CASSQDGVAGGPHEQFF.

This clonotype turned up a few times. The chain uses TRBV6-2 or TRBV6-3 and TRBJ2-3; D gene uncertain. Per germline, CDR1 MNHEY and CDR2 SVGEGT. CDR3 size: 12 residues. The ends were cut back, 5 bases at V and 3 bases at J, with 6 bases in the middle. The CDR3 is CASSMRTDTQYF. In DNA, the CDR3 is TGTGCCAGCAGTATGCGGACAGATACGCAGTATTTT.

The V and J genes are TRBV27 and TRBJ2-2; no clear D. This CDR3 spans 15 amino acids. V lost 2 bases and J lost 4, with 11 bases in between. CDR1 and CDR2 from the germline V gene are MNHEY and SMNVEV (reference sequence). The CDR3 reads CASSLTERCTGELFF. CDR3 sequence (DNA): TGTGCCAGCAGTTTAACCGAGCGTTGCACCGGGGAGCTGTTTTTT.

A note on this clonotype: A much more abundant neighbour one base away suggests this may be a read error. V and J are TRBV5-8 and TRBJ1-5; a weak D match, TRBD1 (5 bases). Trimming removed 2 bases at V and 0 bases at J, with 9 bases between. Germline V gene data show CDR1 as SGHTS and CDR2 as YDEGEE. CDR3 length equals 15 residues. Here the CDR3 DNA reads TGTGCCAGCAGCTTCGGGGGTTATAGCAATCAGCCCCAGCATTTT. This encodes CASSFGGYSNQPQHF.

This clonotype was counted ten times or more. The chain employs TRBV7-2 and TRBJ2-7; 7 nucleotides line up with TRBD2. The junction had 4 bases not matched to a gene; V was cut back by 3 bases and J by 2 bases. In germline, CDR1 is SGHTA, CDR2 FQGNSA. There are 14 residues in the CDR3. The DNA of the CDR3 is TGTGCCAGCAGCTTCCTAGCGGATCCCTACGAGCAGTACTTC. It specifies CASSFLADPYEQYF.

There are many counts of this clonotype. The CDR3 DNA follows: TGTGCCACCAGCAGAGTGTCTACTAATGAGCAGTTCTTC. This gives the protein CATSRVSTNEQFF. The chain carries TRBV15 and TRBJ2-1; D is uncertain. Germline lookup yields CDR1 LNHNV and CDR2 YYDKDF (reference sequence). This CDR3 contains 13 residues. V gave up 1 base and J gave up 7 bases, with 8 bases separating them.

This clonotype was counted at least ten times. CDR3 bases: TGTGCCAGCAGTTACTCCAAGCGAGCTAGAAGACAGGGGGAGAATCAGCCCCAGCATTTT. Its translation is CASSYSKRARRQGENQPQHF. The V and J genes are TRBV6-2 or TRBV6-3 and TRBJ1-5; 9 nucleotides line up with TRBD1. Germline CDR1 is MNHEY and CDR2 is SVGEGT. V lost 0 bases and J lost 4; bases outside the gene matches: 16. This CDR3 comprises 20 residues.

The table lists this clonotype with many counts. Written as DNA, the CDR3 is TGTGCCAGCAGTAGACCCAGAGGATCCAACACTGAAGCTTTCTTT. Its translation is CASSRPRGSNTEAFF. The V gene is TRBV28, the J gene TRBJ1-1; no reliable D call. The CDR3 totals 15 residues. Trimming took 5 bases from V and 2 from J, leaving 15 bases between them. CDR1 is MDHEN, CDR2 SYDVKM, per germline.

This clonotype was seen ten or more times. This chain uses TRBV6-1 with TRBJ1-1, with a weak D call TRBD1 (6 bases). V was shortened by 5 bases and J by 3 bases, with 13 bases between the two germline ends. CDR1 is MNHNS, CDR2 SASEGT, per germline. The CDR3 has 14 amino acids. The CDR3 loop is CASSLKTGYTEAFF. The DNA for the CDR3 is TGTGCCAGCAGTCTCAAGACAGGTTACACTGAAGCTTTCTTT.

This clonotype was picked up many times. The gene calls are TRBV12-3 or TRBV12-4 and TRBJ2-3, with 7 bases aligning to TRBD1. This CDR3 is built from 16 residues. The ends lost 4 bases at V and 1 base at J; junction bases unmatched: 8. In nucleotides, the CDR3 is TGTGCCAGCAGTTGGCGTAGGGGGCGCGGCACAGATACGCAGTATTTT. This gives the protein CASSWRRGRGTDTQYF.

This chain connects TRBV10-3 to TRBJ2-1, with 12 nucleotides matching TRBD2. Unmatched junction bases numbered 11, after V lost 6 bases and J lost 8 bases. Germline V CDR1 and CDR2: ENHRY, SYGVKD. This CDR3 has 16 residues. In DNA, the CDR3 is TGTGCCATCAGAGTGAGGAGACTAGCGGGAGAATATGAGCAGTTCTTC. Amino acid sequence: CAIRVRRLAGEYEQFF.

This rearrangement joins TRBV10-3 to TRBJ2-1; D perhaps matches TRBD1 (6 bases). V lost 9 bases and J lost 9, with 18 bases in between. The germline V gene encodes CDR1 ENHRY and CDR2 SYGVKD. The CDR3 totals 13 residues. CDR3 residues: CAIMGQGGFEQFF. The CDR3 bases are TGTGCCATAATGGGACAAGGAGGATTTGAGCAGTTCTTC.

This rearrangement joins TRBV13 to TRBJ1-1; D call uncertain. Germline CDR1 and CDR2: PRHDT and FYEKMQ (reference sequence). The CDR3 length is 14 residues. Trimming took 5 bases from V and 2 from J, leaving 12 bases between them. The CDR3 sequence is CASSPRVSNTEAFF. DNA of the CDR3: TGTGCCAGCAGCCCGCGGGTCAGTAACACTGAAGCTTTCTTT.

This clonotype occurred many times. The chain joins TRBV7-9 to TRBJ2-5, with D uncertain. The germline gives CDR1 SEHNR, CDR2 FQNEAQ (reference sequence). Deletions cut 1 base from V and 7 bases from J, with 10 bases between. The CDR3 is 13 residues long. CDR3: CASSLGDSTTQYF. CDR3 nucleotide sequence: TGTGCCAGCAGCTTAGGTGATAGCACGACCCAGTACTTC.

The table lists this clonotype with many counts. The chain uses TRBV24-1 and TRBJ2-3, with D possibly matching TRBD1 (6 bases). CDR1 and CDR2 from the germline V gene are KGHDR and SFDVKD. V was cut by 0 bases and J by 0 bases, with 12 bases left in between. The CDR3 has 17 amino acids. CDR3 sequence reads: CATSDLRRGGSTDTQYF. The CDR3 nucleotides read TGTGCCACCAGTGATTTGAGGAGAGGGGGTAGCACAGATACGCAGTATTTT.

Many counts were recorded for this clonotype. The CDR3 region is CASSQILGGTEAFF. The CDR3 bases are TGTGCCAGCAGCCAAATCTTGGGGGGCACTGAAGCTTTCTTT. The chain recombines TRBV14 with TRBJ1-1, with D perhaps TRBD1 (5 bases). The CDR3 is 14 residues long. The germline CDR1 and CDR2 sequences are SGHDN and FVKESK. Trimming left V 2 bases short and J 4 bases short, with 11 bases between.

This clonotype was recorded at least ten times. The CDR3 reads CSAHRGVKYEQYF. The CDR3 nucleotides are TGCAGTGCCCACAGGGGAGTAAAATACGAGCAGTACTTC. The rearrangement links TRBV20-1 to TRBJ2-7; 7 bases line up with TRBD1. Germline V gene data show CDR1 as DFQATT and CDR2 as SNEGSKA (reference sequence). Trimming removed 6 bases from V and 4 bases from J; junction bases left unmatched: 9. The CDR3 sequence is 13 residues long.

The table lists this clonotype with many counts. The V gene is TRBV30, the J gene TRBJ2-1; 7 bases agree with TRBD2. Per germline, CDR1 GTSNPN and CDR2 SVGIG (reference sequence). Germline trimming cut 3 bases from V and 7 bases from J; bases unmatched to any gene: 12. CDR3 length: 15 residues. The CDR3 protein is CAWSVRAGRSNEQFF. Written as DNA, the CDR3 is TGTGCCTGGAGCGTTAGAGCGGGAAGGTCTAATGAGCAGTTCTTC.

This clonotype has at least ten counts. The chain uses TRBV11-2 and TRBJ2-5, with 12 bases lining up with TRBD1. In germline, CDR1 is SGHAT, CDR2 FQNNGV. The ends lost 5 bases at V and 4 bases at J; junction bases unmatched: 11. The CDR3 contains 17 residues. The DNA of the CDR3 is TGTGCCAGCAGCCCGGGACAGGGGGCAAATTGGGCAGAGACCCAGTACTTC. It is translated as CASSPGQGANWAETQYF.

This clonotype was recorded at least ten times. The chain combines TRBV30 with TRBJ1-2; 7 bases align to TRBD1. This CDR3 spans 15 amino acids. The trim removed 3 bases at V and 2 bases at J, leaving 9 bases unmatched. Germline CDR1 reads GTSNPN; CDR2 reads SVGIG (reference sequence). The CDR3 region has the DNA TGTGCCTGGAGCAGACGGGGACAGAAAAACTATGGCTACACCTTC. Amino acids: CAWSRRGQKNYGYTF.

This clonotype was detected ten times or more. The chain's CDR3 is CASSISGSRADTQYF. CDR3 nucleotides: TGTGCCAGCAGTATTAGCGGGAGCCGTGCAGATACGCAGTATTTT. This rearrangement joins TRBV12-3 or TRBV12-4 to TRBJ2-3; the match to TRBD2 covers 9 bases. The CDR3 consists of 15 residues. Trimming took 5 bases from V and 4 from J; bases not matched to a gene: 7.

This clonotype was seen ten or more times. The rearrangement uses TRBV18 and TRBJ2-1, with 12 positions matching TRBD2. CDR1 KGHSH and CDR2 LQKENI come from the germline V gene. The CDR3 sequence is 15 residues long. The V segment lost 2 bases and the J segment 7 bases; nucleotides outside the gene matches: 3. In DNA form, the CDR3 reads TGTGCCAGCTCACCATCACTAGCGGGAGGAAATGAGCAGTTCTTC. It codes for CASSPSLAGGNEQFF. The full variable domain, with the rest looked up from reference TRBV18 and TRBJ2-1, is NAGVMQNPRHLVRRRGQEARLRCSPMKGHSHVYWYRQLPEEGLKFMVYLQKENIIDESGMPKERFSAEFPKEGPSILRIQQVVRGDSAAYFCASSPSLAGGNEQFFGPGTRLTVL.

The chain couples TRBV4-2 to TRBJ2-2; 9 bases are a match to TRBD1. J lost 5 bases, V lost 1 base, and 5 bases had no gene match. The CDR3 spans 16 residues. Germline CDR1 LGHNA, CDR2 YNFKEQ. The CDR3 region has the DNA TGTGCCAGCAGCCAAGCGGGACAGGGCGGAACCGGGGAGCTGTTTTTT. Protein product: CASSQAGQGGTGELFF.